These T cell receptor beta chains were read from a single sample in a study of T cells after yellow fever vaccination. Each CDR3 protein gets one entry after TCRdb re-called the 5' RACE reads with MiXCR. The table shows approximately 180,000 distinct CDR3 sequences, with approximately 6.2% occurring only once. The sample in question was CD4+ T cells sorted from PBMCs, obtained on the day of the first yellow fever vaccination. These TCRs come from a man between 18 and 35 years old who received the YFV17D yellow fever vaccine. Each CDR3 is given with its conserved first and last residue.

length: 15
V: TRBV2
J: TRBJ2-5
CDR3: CASIVEIASTETQYF

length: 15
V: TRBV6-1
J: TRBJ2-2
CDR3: CASRARTGDTGELFF

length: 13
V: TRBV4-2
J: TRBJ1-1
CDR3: CASSQDFPGRTFF

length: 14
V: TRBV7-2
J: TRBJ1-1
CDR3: CASSLDYQNTEAFF

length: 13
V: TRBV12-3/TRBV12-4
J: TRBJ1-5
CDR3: CASSPHEAQPQHF

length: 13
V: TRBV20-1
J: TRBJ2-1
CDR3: CSAPVQGNNEQFF

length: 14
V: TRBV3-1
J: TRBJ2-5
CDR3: CASSQEGSKAAQYF

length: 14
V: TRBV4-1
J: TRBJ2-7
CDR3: CASSQPSGTYEQYF

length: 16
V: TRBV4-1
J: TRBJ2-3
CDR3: CASSQVDGGATDTQYF

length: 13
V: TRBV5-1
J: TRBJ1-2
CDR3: CASSADREYGYTF

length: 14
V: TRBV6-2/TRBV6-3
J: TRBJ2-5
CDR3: CASSRHTDAAAQYF